This TCR beta chain was profiled in a study of blood T cell repertoires in COVID-19. Assignments of participants to cohorts depended upon their own reported clinical history. Germline CDR1 and CDR2: SGHTA and FQGTGA. The trim removed 8 bases at V and 5 bases at J, leaving 14 bases unmatched. The CDR3 is made up of 15 amino acids. Per the study methods: Reference gene primer amplification yielded estimated nucleated cell counts. Using immunoSEQ multiplex PCR, the repertoire was profiled, and TCRdb retains in-frame clones only, with some absent. V, J and clone size reflect that table, while D and trimming were determined from the DNA. The sample contains about 360,000 clones, more than 75% of which appear only once.

Sequenced: PBMCs or T cells enriched from blood (not recorded which). This chain joins TRBV7-3 and TRBJ1-1, with 7 nucleotides matching TRBD1. This receptor was identified in a man aged 25-45 years who had recovered from COVID-19. The CDR3 region is CASGLNRGWETEAFF. In nucleotides, the CDR3 is TGTGCCAGCGGTTTGAACAGGGGCTGGGAAACTGAAGCTTTCTTT.